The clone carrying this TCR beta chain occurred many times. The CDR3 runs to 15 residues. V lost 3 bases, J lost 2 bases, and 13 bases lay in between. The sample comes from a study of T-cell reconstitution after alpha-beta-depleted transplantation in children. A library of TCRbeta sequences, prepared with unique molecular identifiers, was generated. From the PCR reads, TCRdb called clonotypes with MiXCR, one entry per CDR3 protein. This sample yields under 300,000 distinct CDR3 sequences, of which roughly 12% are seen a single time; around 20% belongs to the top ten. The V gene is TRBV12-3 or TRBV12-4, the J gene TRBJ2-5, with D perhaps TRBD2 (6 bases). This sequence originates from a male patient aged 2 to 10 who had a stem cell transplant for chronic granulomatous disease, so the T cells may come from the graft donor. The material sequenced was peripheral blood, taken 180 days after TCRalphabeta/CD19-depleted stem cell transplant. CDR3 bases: TGTGCCAGCAGTTTGGGCAGGACTACTCAAGAGACCCAGTACTTC. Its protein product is CASSLGRTTQETQYF.